This T cell receptor beta chain comes out of a study of radiation and T cells in renal cell carcinoma. Regarding the study as a whole: In blood, top tumor clones expanded by 2 weeks, shrinking by 4.

This CDR3 is 16 amino acids long. J lost 0 bases, V lost 3 bases, and 5 bases had no gene match. Germline CDR1 and CDR2: SGHRS and YFSETQ. Sequencing was performed with immunoSEQ multiplex PCR; in TCRdb, only in-frame clones are kept and a portion is missing. This sample has over 85,000 clones; about 85% occur once, and the top ten carry just under 9.5%. Time point denoted: blood 4 weeks post-SBRT, at nephrectomy. The treatment here: 15 Gy SBRT to primary tumor, nephrectomy 4 weeks later. Nephrectomy followed 15 Gy stereotactic body radiation by 4 weeks. Concerning this clone: Its antigen is not identified.

The genes are TRBV5-1 and TRBJ2-2; 7 nucleotides line up with TRBD1. Sequences were derived from blood, sampled from a patient whose treatment included radiotherapy and nephrectomy. This TCR derives from a man in his fifties with renal cell carcinoma. CDR3 DNA sequence: TGCGCCAGCAGCTCGGGACAGAGCGCGAACACCGGGGAGCTGTTTTTT. Amino acids: CASSSGQSANTGELFF.